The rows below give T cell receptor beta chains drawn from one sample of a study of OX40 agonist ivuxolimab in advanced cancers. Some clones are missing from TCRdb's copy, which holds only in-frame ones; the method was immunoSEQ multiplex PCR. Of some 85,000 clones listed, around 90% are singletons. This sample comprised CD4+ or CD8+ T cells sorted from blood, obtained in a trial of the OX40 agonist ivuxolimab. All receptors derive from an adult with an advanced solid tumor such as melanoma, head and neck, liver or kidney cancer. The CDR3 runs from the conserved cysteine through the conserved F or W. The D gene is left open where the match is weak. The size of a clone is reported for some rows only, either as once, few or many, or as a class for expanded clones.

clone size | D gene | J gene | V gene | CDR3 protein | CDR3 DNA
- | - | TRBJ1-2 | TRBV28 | CASSSTADRTLGYTF | TGTGCCAGCAGTTCAACAGCCGACAGGACGCTGGGCTACACCTTC
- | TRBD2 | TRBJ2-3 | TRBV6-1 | CASIASGINTQYF | TGTGCCAGCATTGCTAGCGGGATAAATACGCAGTATTTT
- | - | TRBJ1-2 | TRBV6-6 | CASRTRDGYGYTF | TGTGCCAGCAGAACAAGGGACGGGTATGGCTACACCTTC
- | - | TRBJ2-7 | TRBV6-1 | CATKQGHSYEQYF | TGTGCCACCAAGCAGGGGCACTCCTACGAGCAGTACTTC
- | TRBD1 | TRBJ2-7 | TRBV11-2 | CASSPRTGGMEQYF | TGTGCCAGCAGCCCTAGGACAGGGGGAATGGAGCAGTACTTC
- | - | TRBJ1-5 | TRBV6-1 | CASIGTDRQPQHF | TGTGCCAGCATCGGGACGGACCGTCAGCCCCAGCATTTT
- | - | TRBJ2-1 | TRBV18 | CASSPGGSWYNEQFF | TGTGCCAGCTCACCCGGAGGGAGCTGGTACAATGAGCAGTTCTTC
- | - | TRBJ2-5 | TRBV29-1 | CSVTGMGERETQYF | TGCAGCGTTACGGGGATGGGGGAACGGGAGACCCAGTACTTC
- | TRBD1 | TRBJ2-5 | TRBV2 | CASRPGQGQETQYF | TGTGCCAGCAGACCCGGACAGGGACAAGAGACCCAGTACTTC
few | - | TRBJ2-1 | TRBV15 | CATSREPTGGAYNEQFF | TGTGCCACCAGCAGAGAGCCTACAGGGGGGGCCTACAATGAGCAGTTCTTC
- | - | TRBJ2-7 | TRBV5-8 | CASSLVGSGAYEQYF | TGTGCCAGCAGCTTGGTAGGTAGCGGAGCCTACGAGCAGTACTTC
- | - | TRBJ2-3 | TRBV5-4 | CASSPPAGTDTQYF | TGTGCCAGCAGCCCTCCCGCAGGCACAGATACGCAGTATTTT
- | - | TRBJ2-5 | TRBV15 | CATSRDTARGETQYF | TGTGCCACCAGCAGAGATACTGCGAGGGGAGAGACCCAGTACTTC
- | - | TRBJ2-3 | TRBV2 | CASSPRPKQNTDTQYF | TGTGCCAGCAGCCCCCGGCCCAAACAAAACACAGATACGCAGTATTTT
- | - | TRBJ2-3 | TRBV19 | CASRKGLGTDTQYF | TGTGCCAGTAGAAAGGGTTTGGGCACAGATACGCAGTATTTT
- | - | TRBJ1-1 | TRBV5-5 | CASSLAGLAEAFF | TGTGCCAGCAGCTTGGCTGGTCTGGCTGAAGCTTTCTTT
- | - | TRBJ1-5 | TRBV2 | CASRRTSDQPQHF | TGTGCCAGCAGAAGGACTTCCGATCAGCCCCAGCATTTT
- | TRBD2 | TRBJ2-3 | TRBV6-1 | CASSAGTSGTQYF | TGTGCCAGCTCAGCCGGGACTAGCGGGACGCAGTATTTT
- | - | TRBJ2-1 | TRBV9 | CASSALASSYNEQFF | TGTGCCAGCAGCGCCTTAGCGAGCTCCTACAATGAGCAGTTCTTC
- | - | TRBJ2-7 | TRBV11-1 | CASSSFGRDYEQYF | TGTGCCAGCAGCTCATTTGGTCGGGACTACGAGCAGTACTTC
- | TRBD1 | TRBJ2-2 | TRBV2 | CATLGQGNTGELFF | TGTGCCACGCTTGGACAGGGGAACACCGGGGAGCTGTTTTTT
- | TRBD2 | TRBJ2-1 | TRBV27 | CASSFKGLAYDEQFF | TGTGCCAGCAGTTTTAAGGGACTAGCATATGATGAGCAGTTCTTC